Presented here are 30 T cell receptor beta chains from one specimen sequenced in a study of blood T cell repertoires in COVID-19. Assay used: immunoSEQ multiplex PCR; TCRdb lists only in-frame clones, some missing. This repertoire shows roughly 120,000 clones, more than 70% found once; its top ten account for about 5.7%. The sequencing input was peripheral blood. These receptors were taken from a human donor in a cohort sampled during active COVID-19.

The V call is TRBV9, the J call TRBJ2-1, with 9 positions matching TRBD2. The junction had 1 base not matched to a gene; V was cut back by 3 bases and J by 0 bases. The CDR3 covers 15 residues. Germline V gene data show CDR1 as SGDLS and CDR2 as YYNGEE. The CDR3 loop is CASSGLADSYNEQFF. As DNA, the CDR3 is TGTGCCAGCAGCGGACTAGCGGACTCCTACAATGAGCAGTTCTTC.

The chain is built from TRBV28 and TRBJ2-2; a possible D gene is TRBD2 (6 bases). Trimming took 7 bases from V and 8 from J, leaving 11 bases between them. The CDR3 extends over 12 amino acids. Germline CDR1 MDHEN, CDR2 SYDVKM. Here the CDR3 DNA reads TGTGCCAGCATAAGACTAGGGGGGGAGCTGTTTTTT. Encoded protein: CASIRLGGELFF.

This clone was seen a handful of times. This chain connects TRBV2 to TRBJ2-3; a weak D match, TRBD1 (6 bases). This CDR3 is built from 16 residues. Germline V gene sequence: CDR1 SNHLY, CDR2 FYNNEI. V was pared by 8 bases and J by 4 bases, with 22 bases between. As DNA, the CDR3 is TGTGCCAGCTTGTTTGGGGACAATTATAAGGCAGATACGCAGTATTTT. Protein product: CASLFGDNYKADTQYF. The variable domain in full, completed from reference TRBV2 and TRBJ2-3, reads EPEVTQTPSHQVTQMGQEVILRCVPISNHLYFYWYRQILGQKVEFLVSFYNNEISEKSEIFDDQFSVERPDGSNFTLKIRSTKLEDSAMYFCASLFGDNYKADTQYFGPGTRLTVL.

The chain carries TRBV25-1 and TRBJ2-5; 7 bases align to TRBD2. Per germline, CDR1 MGHDK and CDR2 SYGVNS. With 1 base clipped from V and 4 bases from J, the junction kept 6 bases outside the gene matches. There are 15 residues in the CDR3. The CDR3 reads CASSELGEGTETQYF. The CDR3 DNA is TGTGCCAGCAGTGAATTAGGGGAGGGAACAGAGACCCAGTACTTC.

This chain links TRBV28 with TRBJ1-6; possibly TRBD1 for D (6 bases). The V and J ends lost 3 bases and 8 bases respectively, with 14 bases between them. This CDR3 has 15 residues. CDR1 is MDHEN, CDR2 SYDVKM, per germline. In DNA, the CDR3 is TGTGCCAGCAGTTTCGAGACAGGCTCCCATTCACCCCTCCACTTT. It encodes CASSFETGSHSPLHF.

The V call is TRBV28, the J call TRBJ2-3; D gene ambiguous. Germline V CDR1 and CDR2: MDHEN, SYDVKM. This CDR3 has 12 amino acids. Trimming pared 4 bases from V and 5 bases from J, leaving 7 bases between. Here the CDR3 DNA reads TGTGCCAGCAGTTCCGGCGGAGATACGCAGTATTTT. This sequence encodes CASSSGGDTQYF.

The chain carries TRBV25-1 and TRBJ2-1; D possibly corresponds to TRBD2 (6 bases). The germline V gene encodes CDR1 MGHDK and CDR2 SYGVNS. The CDR3 sequence is 16 residues long. V lost 1 base to trimming and J lost 4 bases, with 14 bases between them. CDR3 loop: CASSEFGSGRYNEQFF. The CDR3 region has the DNA TGTGCCAGCAGTGAATTTGGGAGCGGGCGGTACAATGAGCAGTTCTTC.

V and J are TRBV9 and TRBJ2-3, with 14 bases fitting TRBD2. The CDR3 contains 15 residues. The germline V gene has CDR1 SGDLS and CDR2 YYNGEE. J gave up 4 bases and V 5 bases, and 3 bases lay outside the gene matches. CDR3 coding DNA: TGTGCCAGCAGTTCGACTAGCGGGAGGGCAGATACGCAGTATTTT. It encodes CASSSTSGRADTQYF. Complete variable domain (other parts from reference TRBV9 and TRBJ2-3): DSGVTQTPKHLITATGQRVTLRCSPRSGDLSVYWYQQSLDQGLQFLIQYYNGEERAKGNILERFSAQQFPDLHSELNLSSLELGDSALYFCASSSTSGRADTQYFGPGTRLTVL.

This clone was recorded once. The J gene is TRBJ2-1, the V gene TRBV5-4; TRBD1 might be the D (6 bases). Germline CDR1 and CDR2: SGHNT and YYREEE (reference sequence). The CDR3 contains 15 residues. V was clipped by 2 bases and J by 0 bases, with 9 bases between them. CDR3 sequence: CASSLQGNSYNEQFF. The CDR3 region has the DNA TGTGCCAGCAGCTTACAGGGTAACTCCTACAATGAGCAGTTCTTC.

CDR3 DNA sequence: TGTGCCAGCAGCTTAACGGTTGCGAACACCGGGGAGCTGTTTTTT. Protein product: CASSLTVANTGELFF. The chain joins TRBV7-8 to TRBJ2-2; D not resolved. Germline lookup yields CDR1 SGHVS and CDR2 FQNEAQ. V lost 2 bases, J lost 0 bases, and 7 bases lay in between. The CDR3 is made up of 15 amino acids.

V and J are TRBV6-5 and TRBJ1-1, with D unresolved. This CDR3 contains 13 residues. In germline, CDR1 is MNHEY, CDR2 SVGAGI. The V gene lost 6 bases and the J gene lost 1 base, with 9 bases spanning the gap. CDR3 in DNA: TGTGCCAGCAGGCAGGATCGGAACACTGAAGCTTTCTTT. Protein product: CASRQDRNTEAFF.

The chain couples TRBV29-1 to TRBJ1-1; D not resolved. Germline CDR1 is SQVTM and CDR2 is ANQGSEA. The V end was cut by 2 bases, the J end by 1 base, with 14 bases between. This CDR3 is built from 15 residues. The CDR3 DNA follows: TGCAGCGTTGAACCGGGAGGGTACGGGAACACTGAAGCTTTCTTT. This encodes CSVEPGGYGNTEAFF.

This chain links TRBV2 with TRBJ1-2; weak D call: TRBD1 (6 bases). The V and J ends lost 7 bases and 0 bases respectively, with 15 bases between them. The germline gives CDR1 SNHLY, CDR2 FYNNEI. This CDR3 comprises 15 residues. The CDR3 reads CASTLEGESNYGYTF. CDR3 nucleotides: TGTGCCAGCACCCTCGAGGGGGAATCTAACTATGGCTACACCTTC.

J is TRBJ2-2 and V is TRBV6-2 or TRBV6-3; 12 bases fit TRBD1. The CDR3 length is 19 residues. J lost 6 bases, V lost 1 base, and 12 bases had no gene match. Per the germline V gene, CDR1 is MNHEY and CDR2 is SVGEGT. The CDR3 sequence: CASSYYVAGTGGAAGELFF. In DNA, the CDR3 is TGTGCCAGCAGTTACTATGTGGCCGGGACAGGGGGCGCCGCCGGGGAGCTGTTTTTT.

The rearrangement joins TRBV30 to TRBJ1-6, with D hard to call. The ends were cut back, 0 bases at V and 0 bases at J, with 15 bases in the middle. This CDR3 contains 18 residues. Germline assignment: CDR1 GTSNPN and CDR2 SVGIG (reference sequence). The CDR3 loop reads CAWSVGTVWSSYNSPLHF. The CDR3 bases are TGTGCCTGGAGTGTAGGAACGGTCTGGAGCTCCTATAATTCACCCCTCCACTTT.

The J gene is TRBJ2-5, the V gene TRBV6-6, with D perhaps matching TRBD2 (6 bases). Germline assignment: CDR1 MNHNY and CDR2 SVGAGI (reference sequence). V was pared by 7 bases and J by 3 bases, with 18 bases between. CDR3 length equals 15 residues. CDR3: CASTKAGGPKETQYF. The CDR3 nucleotides read TGTGCCAGCACTAAAGCGGGTGGCCCCAAAGAGACCCAGTACTTC.

The rearrangement links TRBV25-1 to TRBJ2-5, with 9 bases that match TRBD2. CDR1 and CDR2 from the germline V gene are MGHDK and SYGVNS. V was pared by 6 bases and J by 2 bases, with 13 bases of the junction left unmatched. This CDR3 is built from 17 residues. DNA of the CDR3: TGTGCCAGCAGGAGCGATTATGGCCTAGCGGGACAAGAGACCCAGTACTTC. Its translation is CASRSDYGLAGQETQYF. Variable domain in full (rest from reference TRBV25-1 and TRBJ2-5): EADIYQTPRYLVIGTGKKITLECSQTMGHDKMYWYQQDPGMELHLIHYSYGVNSTEKGDLSSESTVSRIRTEHFPLTLESARPSHTSQYLCASRSDYGLAGQETQYFGPGTRLLVL.

The chain combines TRBV12-5 with TRBJ2-7; 10 positions agree with TRBD1. The V gene's germline CDR1 is LGHNT and CDR2 FRNRAP. CDR3 length equals 16 residues. V trimming: 4 bases; J trimming: 7 bases; junction bases outside the gene matches: 13. DNA for the CDR3: TGTGCTAGTGGTTCCCTGAGCGGGGACAGGGGAGGGGAGCAGTACTTC. This gives the protein CASGSLSGDRGGEQYF.

The chain employs TRBV18 and TRBJ2-7; 10 bases are a match to TRBD2. Trimming at V came to 3 bases and at J to 3 bases, leaving 11 bases not matched to a gene. From germline, CDR1 is KGHSH and CDR2 LQKENI. The CDR3 is made up of 17 amino acids. CDR3 sequence reads: CASSPRRLAGVGYEQYF. CDR3 DNA sequence: TGTGCCAGCTCACCGAGGCGGCTAGCGGGAGTCGGCTACGAGCAGTACTTC.

This chain uses TRBV29-1 with TRBJ2-3; D is perhaps TRBD2 (5 bases). Trimming left V 8 bases short and J 0 bases short, with 12 bases between. Germline V CDR1 and CDR2: SQVTM, ANQGSEA. The CDR3 is 13 residues long. DNA for the CDR3: TGCAGCTCGAGGGCACCTAGCACAGATACGCAGTATTTT. Amino acid sequence: CSSRAPSTDTQYF.

DNA of the CDR3: TGTGCCAGCAGCCCAAGTCGAGCCCGAAACATTCAGTACTTC. This sequence encodes CASSPSRARNIQYF. This sequence joins TRBV9 and TRBJ2-4, with unresolved D. V dropped 4 bases and J dropped 6 bases, with 14 bases sitting between them. The CDR3 runs to 14 residues. The germline V gene encodes CDR1 SGDLS and CDR2 YYNGEE.

The chain joins TRBV19 to TRBJ1-2; TRBD1 matches 7 bases. The CDR3 totals 13 residues. V lost 7 bases and J lost 8; bases outside the gene matches: 10. Germline V lookup: CDR1 LNHDA, CDR2 SQIVND (reference sequence). The CDR3 coding sequence is TGTGCCAGTAAGACAGGGAATGATAGGGGCTACACCTTC. Protein sequence: CASKTGNDRGYTF. Full variable domain (rest looked up from reference TRBV19 and TRBJ1-2): DGGITQSPKYLFRKEGQNVTLSCEQNLNHDAMYWYRQDPGQGLRLIYYSQIVNDFQKGDIAEGYSVSREKKESFPLTVTSAQKNPTAFYLCASKTGNDRGYTFGSGTRLTVV.

The V gene is TRBV18, the J gene TRBJ1-2; 8 nucleotides line up with TRBD1. Germline V gives CDR1 KGHSH, CDR2 LQKENI. V shed 5 bases and J 8 bases; nucleotides not matched to a gene: 13. The CDR3 totals 15 residues. CDR3 nucleotides: TGTGCCAGCTCAACACTTGACAGGGGAGTTGAGGGCTACACCTTC. Protein product: CASSTLDRGVEGYTF.

This clone has more than one count but fewer than ten. The CDR3 nucleotides are TGTGCCATCAGTGATTCCGGGACTAGCGGGATGGAGCAGTACTTC. Residues: CAISDSGTSGMEQYF. This chain uses TRBV10-3 with TRBJ2-7, with TRBD2 matching 13 bases. Germline V CDR1 and CDR2: ENHRY, SYGVKD. This CDR3 has 15 residues. The V segment lost 3 bases and the J segment 7 bases; nucleotides outside the gene matches: 6.

The rearrangement uses TRBV25-1 and TRBJ2-7; D may be TRBD1 (5 bases). The V end was cut by 6 bases, the J end by 3 bases, with 15 bases between. The germline gives CDR1 MGHDK, CDR2 SYGVNS. The CDR3 is 14 residues long. The CDR3 DNA sequence: TGTGCCAGCAGAACAAGGGGTTCCCTCTACGAGCAGTACTTC. The encoded protein is CASRTRGSLYEQYF.

This clone was seen a single time. The chain carries TRBV7-8 and TRBJ2-5, with 8 bases lining up with TRBD1. The J segment lost 4 bases and the V segment lost 0 bases, leaving 4 bases of the junction unmatched. The length of the CDR3 is 15 residues. Germline V gene data show CDR1 as SGHVS and CDR2 as FQNEAQ. The DNA for the CDR3 is TGTGCCAGCAGCTTAGCCCAGGGGGCCGTAGAGACCCAGTACTTC. Its translation: CASSLAQGAVETQYF.

The chain uses TRBV6-5 and TRBJ2-7, with D maybe TRBD1 (5 bases). The V end was cut by 6 bases, the J end by 5 bases, with 14 bases between. This CDR3 is built from 13 residues. CDR1 MNHEY and CDR2 SVGAGI come from the germline V gene. CDR3 coding DNA: TGTGCCAGCAGGTTTCAGGGTTTCAACGAGCAGTACTTC. Its protein product is CASRFQGFNEQYF.

The gene calls are TRBV6-5 and TRBJ2-2, with D possibly matching TRBD2 (5 bases). The CDR3 is made up of 16 amino acids. Germline assignment: CDR1 MNHEY and CDR2 SVGAGI. Trimming cost V 0 bases and J 0 bases, with 8 bases left between them. In DNA form, the CDR3 reads TGTGCCAGCAGTTACTCGAGGAGGACGAACACCGGGGAGCTGTTTTTT. It is translated as CASSYSRRTNTGELFF.

A few counts support this clone. The CDR3, as DNA: TGTGCCAGCAGCCAAGAGTCCCGACTAGCGGGACCGGAGAACACCGGGGAGCTGTTTTTT. It yields the protein CASSQESRLAGPENTGELFF. The chain has TRBV3-1 (or the pseudogene TRBV3-2) and TRBJ2-2; 11 nucleotides agree with TRBD2. V shed 0 bases, J shed 1 base, and the junction held 10 bases outside the gene matches. The CDR3 spans 20 residues. CDR1 and CDR2 (germline): LGHDT, YNNKEL (reference sequence).

This clone has more than one count but fewer than ten. The CDR3 sequence is CASSLTGTGITSYEQYF. The CDR3 nucleotides read TGTGCCAGTAGTCTTACCGGGACAGGGATCACCTCCTACGAGCAGTACTTC. This chain uses TRBV19 with TRBJ2-7; TRBD1 matches at 9 bases. The CDR3 has 17 amino acids. The ends lost 5 bases at V and 0 bases at J; junction bases unmatched: 11. Germline V lookup: CDR1 LNHDA, CDR2 SQIVND (reference sequence).